These T cell receptor beta chains were read from a single sample in a study of CD8 T cells in Susac syndrome. TCRdb reprocessed the immunoSEQ multiplex PCR reads with MiXCR, giving one entry per CDR3 protein. The data show about 190,000 distinct CDR3 sequences, about 94% seen once. The sample comprised CD4+ T cells from PBMCs. These receptors came from a human donor with Susac syndrome. The conserved cysteine and the conserved F or W are not part of the CDR3 here. The order of the fields is CDR3 length, J gene, V gene, CDR3 protein.

13 TRBJ1-4 TRBV5-4 ASSRDGSTNEKLF
13 TRBJ1-2 TRBV20-1 SVPDRGASSYGYT
12 TRBJ1-4 TRBV30 AWSAGPRDEKLF
11 TRBJ1-2 TRBV23-1 ARSGVPNYGYT
9 TRBJ1-2 TRBV29-1 ITGHNYGYT
10 TRBJ1-5 TRBV12-5 ASIGANQPQH
12 TRBJ2-5 TRBV11-2 ASSPEAGLETQY
10 TRBJ2-2 TRBV29-1 SVRRWAGELF
10 TRBJ1-5 TRBV7-2 ASSFNSQPQH
15 TRBJ2-7 TRBV6-1 ASSRPGTGALGHEQY
13 TRBJ2-5 TRBV7-7 ASSLQGADQETQY
11 TRBJ1-5 TRBV30 AWSRGNNQPQH
11 TRBJ2-5 TRBV20-1 SYRQGAGETQY
10 TRBJ1-1 TRBV3-1 ASSHGVEKAF
12 TRBJ2-3 TRBV9 ASSGLAGADTQY
13 TRBJ1-5 TRBV7-2 ASSPGQGNNQPQH
10 TRBJ2-7 TRBV30 AWKGDFYEQY
15 TRBJ2-2 TRBV6-5 ASSYYRQAGDTGELF
13 TRBJ2-5 TRBV2 ASSPSPTGRETQY
14 TRBJ2-7 TRBV3-1 ASSQDSSGGTYEQY
12 TRBJ2-5 TRBV7-2 ASSLGVGEETQY
13 TRBJ2-3 TRBV3-1 ASSQEPASSNTQY
11 TRBJ1-1 TRBV20-1 SAPPQVNTEAF
12 TRBJ1-1 TRBV27 ASSFAAGIGEAF
11 TRBJ1-2 TRBV20-1 RARSGIGDGYT
12 TRBJ1-2 TRBV20-1 SASKSGGNYGYT
11 TRBJ2-1 TRBV6-5 ASSYRLADEQF
12 TRBJ2-3 TRBV9 ASSATGPTDTQY
13 TRBJ2-3 TRBV19 ASSMLASPTDTQY
12 TRBJ1-5 TRBV9 ASSVRLRNQPQH
14 TRBJ2-5 TRBV7-7 ASSPATGTGGETQY
10 TRBJ2-1 TRBV6-2/TRBV6-3 ASMAKVGEQF